These T cell receptor beta chains were read from a single sample in a study of T cell repertoires in cytomegalovirus infection. TCRdb processed the reads anew with MiXCR; each CDR3 protein has one entry. This sample has roughly 500,000 distinct CDR3 sequences, with 11% found just once. What was sequenced was PBMCs. The receptors were gathered from a human donor in good health (CMV status not recorded). Some clones in this sample may be carry-over from other donors' samples. CDR3s include the opening cysteine and the closing phenylalanine or tryptophan. Fields, in order: clone size, J gene, CDR3 length, D gene, V gene, CDR3 protein, CDR3 DNA. The D gene is left open where the match is weak. Only some rows state a clone size, as once, few, many or a class for expanded clones.

clone size: many
J gene: TRBJ2-3
CDR3 length: 14
D gene: .
V gene: TRBV5-8
CDR3 protein: CASSFKLSTDTQYF
CDR3 DNA: TGTGCCAGCAGCTTTAAGTTAAGCACAGATACGCAGTATTTT

clone size: .
J gene: TRBJ1-2
CDR3 length: 15
D gene: TRBD1
V gene: TRBV20-1
CDR3 protein: CSARDMGQGAYGYTF
CDR3 DNA: TGCAGTGCTAGAGATATGGGACAGGGGGCCTATGGCTACACCTTC

clone size: many
J gene: TRBJ2-1
CDR3 length: 16
D gene: .
V gene: TRBV7-2
CDR3 protein: CASSTVTPRSYNEQFF
CDR3 DNA: TGTGCCAGCAGCACCGTTACCCCCCGTTCTTACAATGAGCAGTTCTTC

clone size: .
J gene: TRBJ1-6
CDR3 length: 16
D gene: .
V gene: TRBV28
CDR3 protein: CASSLLGGRRNSPLHF
CDR3 DNA: TGTGCCAGCAGCCTTCTGGGGGGCAGGCGGAATTCACCCCTCCACTTT

clone size: many
J gene: TRBJ1-1
CDR3 length: 13
D gene: .
V gene: TRBV5-4
CDR3 protein: CASRWRGNTEAFF
CDR3 DNA: TGTGCCAGCAGGTGGCGGGGAAACACTGAAGCTTTCTTT

clone size: few
J gene: TRBJ1-6
CDR3 length: 14
D gene: TRBD1
V gene: TRBV12-3/TRBV12-4
CDR3 protein: CASSMTGRNSPLHF
CDR3 DNA: TGTGCCAGCAGTATGACAGGGCGGAATTCACCCCTCCACTTT

clone size: .
J gene: TRBJ2-7
CDR3 length: 16
D gene: .
V gene: TRBV11-2
CDR3 protein: CASSLIVSGESYEQYF
CDR3 DNA: TGTGCCAGCAGCTTGATAGTCTCCGGGGAGTCCTACGAGCAGTACTTC

clone size: .
J gene: TRBJ2-3
CDR3 length: 17
D gene: .
V gene: TRBV3-1
CDR3 protein: CASSPSGRGWGPNTQYF
CDR3 DNA: TGTGCCAGCAGCCCCTCGGGGCGGGGCTGGGGGCCAAATACGCAGTATTTT

clone size: many
J gene: TRBJ1-3
CDR3 length: 17
D gene: .
V gene: TRBV10-2
CDR3 protein: CASSGEAGKISGNTIYF
CDR3 DNA: TGCGCCAGCAGTGGGGAGGCAGGGAAAATCTCTGGAAACACCATATATTTT

clone size: .
J gene: TRBJ1-1
CDR3 length: 13
D gene: .
V gene: TRBV27
CDR3 protein: CASQNRENTEAFF
CDR3 DNA: TGTGCCAGCCAAAACAGGGAAAACACTGAAGCTTTCTTT

clone size: .
J gene: TRBJ1-1
CDR3 length: 13
D gene: .
V gene: TRBV20-1
CDR3 protein: CSARQGMNTEAFF
CDR3 DNA: TGCAGTGCTAGACAGGGAATGAACACTGAAGCTTTCTTT

clone size: .
J gene: TRBJ2-7
CDR3 length: 13
D gene: .
V gene: TRBV11-2
CDR3 protein: CASSWTARTEQYF
CDR3 DNA: TGTGCCAGCAGCTGGACCGCGAGAACCGAGCAGTACTTC

clone size: .
J gene: TRBJ2-1
CDR3 length: 15
D gene: TRBD1
V gene: TRBV18
CDR3 protein: CASSPGTGLGNEQFF
CDR3 DNA: TGTGCCAGCTCACCGGGGACAGGGCTAGGGAATGAGCAGTTCTTC

clone size: many
J gene: TRBJ2-2
CDR3 length: 13
D gene: .
V gene: TRBV7-3
CDR3 protein: CASSPQVNRELFF
CDR3 DNA: TGTGCCAGCAGTCCCCAAGTAAACCGGGAGCTGTTTTTT

clone size: many
J gene: TRBJ2-3
CDR3 length: 17
D gene: .
V gene: TRBV20-1
CDR3 protein: CSARAVGGGAFTDTQYF
CDR3 DNA: TGCAGTGCGCGGGCCGTGGGAGGCGGGGCATTCACAGATACGCAGTATTTT

clone size: few
J gene: TRBJ2-5
CDR3 length: 14
D gene: TRBD1
V gene: TRBV10-2
CDR3 protein: CASRHNRGMETQYF
CDR3 DNA: TGCGCCAGCAGACATAACAGGGGCATGGAGACCCAGTACTTC

clone size: few
J gene: TRBJ2-7
CDR3 length: 16
D gene: .
V gene: TRBV18
CDR3 protein: CASSPITAASSYEQYF
CDR3 DNA: TGTGCCAGCTCACCAATTACAGCGGCGAGCTCCTACGAGCAGTACTTC

clone size: .
J gene: TRBJ2-7
CDR3 length: 14
D gene: TRBD2
V gene: TRBV10-3
CDR3 protein: CAIRGPGGTYEQYF
CDR3 DNA: TGTGCCATCAGGGGGCCCGGGGGGACCTACGAGCAGTACTTC

clone size: .
J gene: TRBJ2-7
CDR3 length: 13
D gene: .
V gene: TRBV19
CDR3 protein: CASSIAENYEQYF
CDR3 DNA: TGTGCCAGTAGCATAGCGGAGAACTACGAGCAGTACTTC

clone size: many
J gene: TRBJ2-1
CDR3 length: 15
D gene: TRBD2
V gene: TRBV24-1
CDR3 protein: CATSDHSGGINEQFF
CDR3 DNA: TGTGCCACCAGTGATCATAGCGGGGGCATCAATGAGCAGTTCTTC

clone size: many
J gene: TRBJ2-5
CDR3 length: 14
D gene: .
V gene: TRBV7-2
CDR3 protein: CASSRDAGQETQYF
CDR3 DNA: TGTGCCAGCAGTCGGGACGCTGGCCAAGAGACCCAGTACTTC

clone size: few
J gene: TRBJ2-5
CDR3 length: 14
D gene: .
V gene: TRBV19
CDR3 protein: CASSHPPGSETQYF
CDR3 DNA: TGTGCCAGTAGTCACCCCCCGGGGAGTGAGACCCAGTACTTC

clone size: many
J gene: TRBJ2-2
CDR3 length: 15
D gene: TRBD2
V gene: TRBV7-7
CDR3 protein: CASSSGLAGTGELFF
CDR3 DNA: TGTGCTAGCAGCTCGGGACTAGCGGGGACCGGGGAGCTGTTTTTT

clone size: few
J gene: TRBJ2-2
CDR3 length: 16
D gene: .
V gene: TRBV3-1
CDR3 protein: CASSQAYLLGTGELFF
CDR3 DNA: TGTGCCAGCAGCCAGGCGTACCTTCTGGGCACCGGGGAGCTGTTTTTT

clone size: .
J gene: TRBJ2-6
CDR3 length: 13
D gene: .
V gene: TRBV20-1
CDR3 protein: CSRGAVGANVLTF
CDR3 DNA: TGCAGTCGGGGGGCGGTGGGGGCCAACGTCCTGACTTTC

clone size: .
J gene: TRBJ1-2
CDR3 length: 14
D gene: .
V gene: TRBV7-9
CDR3 protein: CASSLGRENYGYTF
CDR3 DNA: TGTGCCAGCAGCCTAGGGAGGGAGAACTATGGCTACACCTTC

clone size: .
J gene: TRBJ1-4
CDR3 length: 13
D gene: .
V gene: TRBV29-1
CDR3 protein: CSGRTWEDEKLFF
CDR3 DNA: TGCAGCGGTAGGACTTGGGAAGATGAAAAACTGTTTTTT

clone size: .
J gene: TRBJ1-4
CDR3 length: 17
D gene: .
V gene: TRBV20-1
CDR3 protein: CSARDRVRGTGNEKLFF
CDR3 DNA: TGCAGTGCTAGAGATAGGGTTCGGGGGACGGGTAATGAAAAACTGTTTTTT

clone size: many
J gene: TRBJ2-5
CDR3 length: 14
D gene: .
V gene: TRBV7-2
CDR3 protein: CASSSSGPQETQYF
CDR3 DNA: TGTGCCAGCAGCTCCAGCGGGCCTCAAGAGACCCAGTACTTC

clone size: many
J gene: TRBJ2-2
CDR3 length: 16
D gene: TRBD2
V gene: TRBV7-2
CDR3 protein: CASSLKLAGNTGELFF
CDR3 DNA: TGTGCCAGCAGCTTAAAACTAGCGGGGAACACCGGGGAGCTGTTTTTT

clone size: many
J gene: TRBJ2-1
CDR3 length: 20
D gene: TRBD1
V gene: TRBV7-9
CDR3 protein: CASSLPRIIGQASSYNEQFF
CDR3 DNA: TGTGCCAGCAGCTTACCCCGGATTATTGGACAGGCGAGCTCCTACAATGAGCAGTTCTTC

clone size: many
J gene: TRBJ2-7
CDR3 length: 12
D gene: .
V gene: TRBV11-2
CDR3 protein: CASSVRSYEQYF
CDR3 DNA: TGTGCCAGCAGCGTCAGGTCCTACGAGCAGTACTTC

clone size: .
J gene: TRBJ2-1
CDR3 length: 17
D gene: TRBD2
V gene: TRBV18
CDR3 protein: CASSLFAGTSGYNEQFF
CDR3 DNA: TGTGCCAGCTCACTATTCGCCGGGACTAGCGGTTACAATGAGCAGTTCTTC

clone size: few
J gene: TRBJ1-5
CDR3 length: 15
D gene: .
V gene: TRBV28
CDR3 protein: CASSVRLTSNQPQHF
CDR3 DNA: TGTGCCAGCAGCGTAAGGCTCACGAGCAATCAGCCCCAGCATTTT

clone size: few
J gene: TRBJ1-2
CDR3 length: 16
D gene: .
V gene: TRBV4-2
CDR3 protein: CVSSQEGDNLNYGYTF
CDR3 DNA: TGTGTCAGCAGCCAAGAGGGGGACAACCTTAACTATGGCTACACCTTC

clone size: many
J gene: TRBJ2-2
CDR3 length: 14
D gene: .
V gene: TRBV20-1
CDR3 protein: CSASQGSNTGELFF
CDR3 DNA: TGCAGTGCTAGTCAGGGCTCGAACACCGGGGAGCTGTTTTTT

clone size: many
J gene: TRBJ2-7
CDR3 length: 14
D gene: .
V gene: TRBV7-2
CDR3 protein: CASSSSGVIYEQYF
CDR3 DNA: TGTGCCAGCAGCTCTTCAGGGGTAATCTACGAGCAGTACTTC

clone size: few
J gene: TRBJ2-2
CDR3 length: 15
D gene: TRBD1
V gene: TRBV10-1
CDR3 protein: CASSHGTGGLRELFF
CDR3 DNA: TGCGCCAGCAGCCATGGGACAGGGGGCTTGAGGGAGCTGTTTTTT

clone size: many
J gene: TRBJ1-1
CDR3 length: 14
D gene: TRBD1
V gene: TRBV12-3/TRBV12-4
CDR3 protein: CASSLRGPRDEAFF
CDR3 DNA: TGTGCCAGCAGTCTCAGGGGGCCCCGAGATGAAGCTTTCTTT

clone size: .
J gene: TRBJ1-5
CDR3 length: 17
D gene: TRBD1
V gene: TRBV7-9
CDR3 protein: CASSPWRGTGETQPQHF
CDR3 DNA: TGTGCCAGCAGCCCATGGCGAGGGACAGGGGAAACTCAGCCCCAGCATTTT

clone size: many
J gene: TRBJ1-5
CDR3 length: 13
D gene: TRBD1
V gene: TRBV7-2
CDR3 protein: CASSSHRGQPQHF
CDR3 DNA: TGTGCCAGCAGCTCCCACAGGGGCCAGCCCCAGCATTTT